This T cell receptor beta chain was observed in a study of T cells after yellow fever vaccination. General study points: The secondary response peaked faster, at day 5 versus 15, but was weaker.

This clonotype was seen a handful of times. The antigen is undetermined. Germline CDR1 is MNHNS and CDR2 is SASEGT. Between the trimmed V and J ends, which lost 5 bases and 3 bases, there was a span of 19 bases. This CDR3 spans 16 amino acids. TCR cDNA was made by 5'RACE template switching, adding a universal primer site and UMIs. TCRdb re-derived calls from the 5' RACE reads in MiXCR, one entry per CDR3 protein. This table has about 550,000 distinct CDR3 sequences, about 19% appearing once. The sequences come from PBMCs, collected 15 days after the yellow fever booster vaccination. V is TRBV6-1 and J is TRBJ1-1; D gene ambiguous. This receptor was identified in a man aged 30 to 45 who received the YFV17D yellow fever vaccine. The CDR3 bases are TGTGCCAGCAGTCCAGAGACCCACCGGAGGGACACTGAAGCTTTCTTT. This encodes CASSPETHRRDTEAFF.